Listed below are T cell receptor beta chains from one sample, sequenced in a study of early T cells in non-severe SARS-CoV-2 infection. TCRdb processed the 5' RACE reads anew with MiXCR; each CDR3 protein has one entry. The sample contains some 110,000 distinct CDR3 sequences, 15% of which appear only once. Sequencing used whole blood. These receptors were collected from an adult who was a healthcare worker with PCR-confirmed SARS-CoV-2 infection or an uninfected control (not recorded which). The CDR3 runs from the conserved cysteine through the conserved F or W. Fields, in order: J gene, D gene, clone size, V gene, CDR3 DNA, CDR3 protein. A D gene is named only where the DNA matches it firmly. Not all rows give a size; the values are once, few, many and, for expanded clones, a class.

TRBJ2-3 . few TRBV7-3 TGTGCCAGCAGTTCCATGGGGGCAGATACGCAGTATTTT CASSSMGADTQYF
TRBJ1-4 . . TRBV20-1 TGCAGTGCTAGCCTAGCGGATTCAACTAATGAAAAACTGTTTTTT CSASLADSTNEKLFF
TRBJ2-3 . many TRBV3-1 TGTGCCAGCAGCCAAGACCCGGGTGGCACAGATACGCAGTATTTT CASSQDPGGTDTQYF
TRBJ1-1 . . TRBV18 TGTGCCAGCTCACCTAACAGGGAGGGAGCTTTCTTT CASSPNREGAFF
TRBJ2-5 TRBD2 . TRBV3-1 TGTGCCAGCAGTCCGACTAGCGGGGGGATCCAAGAGACCCAGTACTTC CASSPTSGGIQETQYF
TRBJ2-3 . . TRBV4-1 TGCGCCAGCAGCCTTACTCTAGCTTCCAACACGGATACGCAGTATTTT CASSLTLASNTDTQYF
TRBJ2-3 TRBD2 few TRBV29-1 TGCAGCGTTGCGGGACTAGCGGGGGGGACATCTGGCACAGATACGCAGTATTTT CSVAGLAGGTSGTDTQYF
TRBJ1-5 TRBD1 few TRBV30 TGTGCCTGGAGTGTGGGACAGGGTTCAACTCAGCCCCAGCATTTT CAWSVGQGSTQPQHF
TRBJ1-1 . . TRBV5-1 TGCGCCAGCAGGTTGGAAGGGGTAGGGTCGAACACTGAAGCTTTCTTT CASRLEGVGSNTEAFF
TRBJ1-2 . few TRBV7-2 TGTGCCAGCAGCTTGAAGGTTGGAGATGGCTACACCTTC CASSLKVGDGYTF
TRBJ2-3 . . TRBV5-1 TGCGCCAGCAGCTTGGCGGGGCCCGGGAATCTTACAAGAGATACGCAGTATTTT CASSLAGPGNLTRDTQYF
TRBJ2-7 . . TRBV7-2 TGTGCCAGCAGCTTAATCCCACAGAGCTCCTACGAGCAGTACTTC CASSLIPQSSYEQYF
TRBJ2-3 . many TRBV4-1 TGCGCCAGCAGCCAACTTCCCCCGGGGGCTAGTAGCACGGATACGCAGTATTTT CASSQLPPGASSTDTQYF
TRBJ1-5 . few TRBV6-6 TGTGCCAGCAGCCCTGGCGCACAGCCCCAGCATTTT CASSPGAQPQHF
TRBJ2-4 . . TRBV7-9 TGTGCCAGCAGCCACCGGGACCCCATTCAGTACTTC CASSHRDPIQYF
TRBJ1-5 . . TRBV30 TGTGCCTGGAGTGAAGAAGTAATCCAGCCCCAGCATTTT CAWSEEVIQPQHF